This TCR beta chain was sequenced during a study of cytomegalovirus exposure and HLA in healthy donors. As to this clone: Its antigen is not known.

Sequencing was performed with immunoSEQ multiplex PCR; in TCRdb, only in-frame clones are kept and a portion is missing. The table has roughly 73,000 clones, approximately 95% seen once. Findings and limits, study-wide: A list of approximately 150 TCR beta chains associated with cytomegalovirus was given.

Trimming removed 5 bases at V and 8 bases at J, with 9 bases between. The CDR3 contains 12 residues. CDR1 and CDR2 (germline): SEHNR, FQNEAQ (reference sequence). This TCR was sampled from a young man in good health and CMV-seropositive. Sequencing was performed on PBMCs. The V and J genes are TRBV7-9 and TRBJ1-4; no clear D. CDR3 DNA sequence: TGTGCCAGCAGCCCCCTTATGGAAAAACTGTTTTTT. Residues: CASSPLMEKLFF.